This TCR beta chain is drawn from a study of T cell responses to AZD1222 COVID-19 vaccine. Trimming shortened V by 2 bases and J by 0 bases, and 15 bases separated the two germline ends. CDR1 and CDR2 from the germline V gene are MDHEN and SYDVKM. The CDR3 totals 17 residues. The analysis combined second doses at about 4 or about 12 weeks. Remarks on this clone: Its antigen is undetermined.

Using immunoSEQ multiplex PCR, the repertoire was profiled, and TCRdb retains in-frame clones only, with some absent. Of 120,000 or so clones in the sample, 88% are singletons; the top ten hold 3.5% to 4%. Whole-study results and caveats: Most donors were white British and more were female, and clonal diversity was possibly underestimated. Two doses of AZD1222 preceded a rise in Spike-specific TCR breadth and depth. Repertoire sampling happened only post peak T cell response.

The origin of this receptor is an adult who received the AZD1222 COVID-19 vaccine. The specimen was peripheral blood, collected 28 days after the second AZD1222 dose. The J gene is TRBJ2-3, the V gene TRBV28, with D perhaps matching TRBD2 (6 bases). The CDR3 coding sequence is TGTGCCAGCAGTTTAACGGTGCGCGCGGGGAGCACAGATACGCAGTATTTT. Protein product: CASSLTVRAGSTDTQYF.